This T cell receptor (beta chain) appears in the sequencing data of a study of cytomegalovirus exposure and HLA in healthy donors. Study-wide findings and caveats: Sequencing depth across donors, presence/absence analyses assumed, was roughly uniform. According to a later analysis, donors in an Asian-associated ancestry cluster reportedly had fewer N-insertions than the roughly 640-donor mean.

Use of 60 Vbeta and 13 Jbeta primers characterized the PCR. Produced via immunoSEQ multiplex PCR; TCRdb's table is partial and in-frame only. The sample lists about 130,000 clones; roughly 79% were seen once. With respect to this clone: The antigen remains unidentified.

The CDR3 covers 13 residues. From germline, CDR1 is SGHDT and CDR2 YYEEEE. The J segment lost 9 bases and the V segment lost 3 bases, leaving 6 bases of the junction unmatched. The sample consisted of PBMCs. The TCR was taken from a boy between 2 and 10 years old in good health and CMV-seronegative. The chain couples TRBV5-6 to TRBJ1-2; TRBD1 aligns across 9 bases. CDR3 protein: CASSWGQGGRYTF. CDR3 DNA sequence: TGTGCCAGCAGCTGGGGACAGGGTGGTCGCTACACCTTC. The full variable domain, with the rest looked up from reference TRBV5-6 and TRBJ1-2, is DAGVTQSPTHLIKTRGQQVTLRCSPKSGHDTVSWYQQALGQGPQFIFQYYEEEERQRGNFPDRFSGHQFPNYSSELNVNALLLGDSALYLCASSWGQGGRYTFGSGTRLTVV.